This T cell receptor (beta chain) was captured by sequencing in a study of shared clonotypes between healthy human individuals. Overall study: The study used three CD4 naive, three CD4 memory, two CD8 naive and one CD8 memory plate per donor.

Naivety among CD8 cells was defined by CD45RO negativity and positive CCR7 selection, thereby excluding terminally differentiated effector memory CD45RA+ cells. All donors qualified as healthy HIV-negative adults and had experienced no recent acute infections or vaccinations. V lost 0 bases, J lost 6 bases, and 5 bases stayed unmatched. Germline V gives CDR1 MNHEY, CDR2 SVGAGI. The CDR3 spans 14 residues. This clone appeared once. Only in-frame clones appear in the TCRdb table, and some are missing; sequencing was by immunoSEQ multiplex PCR. The repertoire includes some 2 million clones, about 95% of them detected once, and around 1.2% sits in the top ten.

Sequenced: naive CD8+ T cells sorted from blood. This chain connects TRBV6-5 to TRBJ2-7, with 7 nucleotides matching TRBD2. The clonotype originates from a man aged 18 to 30 in good health. The CDR3 loop is CASSYSTLAAEQYF. As DNA, the CDR3 is TGTGCCAGCAGTTACTCGACCCTAGCGGCCGAGCAGTACTTC.